The 15 T cell receptor beta chains reported below all come from one sample, sequenced in a study of CD8+ T cells in alopecia areata. RNA was isolated and reverse transcribed to cDNA, the sequencing template. Sequencing was performed with immunoSEQ multiplex PCR; in TCRdb, only in-frame clones are kept and a portion is missing. The sample lists about 170,000 clones, approximately 65% occurring once. Sample: CD8+ T cells sorted from blood, taken at week 0. The receptors here all came from a human donor with alopecia areata.

This chain joins TRBV5-1 and TRBJ2-1, with 8 bases identical to TRBD2. CDR1 is SGHRS and CDR2 is YFSETQ in the germline V gene. The CDR3 contains 14 residues. The V gene end was trimmed by 4 bases and the J gene end by 2 bases; junction bases not matched to a gene: 2. The CDR3 nucleotides read TGCGCCAGCAGCCGCGGGGGGACCTACAATGAGCAGTTCTTC. This translates into CASSRGGTYNEQFF.

The chain has TRBV30 and TRBJ1-1, with a tentative D call TRBD1 (6 bases). The germline gives CDR1 GTSNPN, CDR2 SVGIG (reference sequence). V was trimmed by 5 bases and J by 6 bases, leaving 16 bases between them. The CDR3 totals 13 residues. This CDR3 is CAWQYGGIAEAFF. The CDR3 DNA is TGTGCCTGGCAGTACGGGGGCATTGCTGAAGCTTTCTTT. The full variable domain, with the rest looked up from reference TRBV30 and TRBJ1-1, is SQTIHQWPATLVQPVGSPLSLECTVEGTSNPNLYWYRQAAGRGLQLLFYSVGIGQISSEVPQNLSASRPQDRQFILSSKKLLLSDSGFYLCAWQYGGIAEAFFGQGTRLTVV.

This clone was counted a few times. The chain links TRBV6-5 to TRBJ2-5; 7 bases fit TRBD1. The CDR3 loop spans 13 amino acids. With 6 bases clipped from V and 4 bases from J, the junction kept 5 bases outside the gene matches. Germline CDR1 is MNHEY and CDR2 is SVGAGI. The CDR3 loop is CASSDRDVETQYF. The CDR3 coding sequence is TGTGCCAGCAGCGACAGGGACGTAGAGACCCAGTACTTC.

The V call is TRBV11-2, the J call TRBJ2-1, with D maybe TRBD2 (5 bases). The CDR3 is 12 amino acids. Trimming pared 5 bases from V and 12 bases from J, leaving 14 bases between. Germline V lookup: CDR1 SGHAT, CDR2 FQNNGV. The CDR3 loop is CASSRVRVAQFF. CDR3 bases: TGTGCCAGCAGCCGAGTGAGGGTAGCGCAGTTCTTC.

The genes are TRBV16 and TRBJ1-1; 9 bases agree with TRBD1. The CDR3 length is 12 residues. From germline, CDR1 is KGHSY and CDR2 FQNENV. Trimming removed 3 bases from V and 10 bases from J; junction bases left unmatched: 3. The CDR3 region has the DNA TGTGCCAGCAGCCACGGACAGGGGCTAGCTTTCTTT. Translation gives CASSHGQGLAFF.

The genes are TRBV5-1 and TRBJ2-3; no reliable D call. The V gene's germline CDR1 is SGHRS and CDR2 YFSETQ. V was clipped by 5 bases and J by 6 bases, with 19 bases between them. The CDR3 consists of 15 residues. The CDR3 here is CASSPGLAEADTQYF. The CDR3 DNA sequence: TGCGCCAGCAGTCCTGGCCTGGCAGAGGCGGATACGCAGTATTTT.

This chain links TRBV6-5 with TRBJ2-1; no clear D. V was clipped by 8 bases and J by 2 bases, with 4 bases between them. Per the germline V gene, CDR1 is MNHEY and CDR2 is SVGAGI. The CDR3 contains 11 residues. The CDR3 DNA sequence: TGTGCCAGCGGAACCTACAATGAGCAGTTCTTC. Amino acid sequence: CASGTYNEQFF.

CDR3 sequence: CSVGTGDEQFF. Here the CDR3 DNA reads TGCAGCGTAGGGACAGGCGATGAGCAGTTCTTC. V gene TRBV29-1 combines with J gene TRBJ2-1; TRBD1 matches 8 bases. CDR3 length: 11 residues. The germline V gene has CDR1 SQVTM and CDR2 ANQGSEA. J was trimmed by 8 bases and V by 6 bases; bases with no gene match: 3.

This clone showed up just once. This rearrangement joins TRBV5-6 to TRBJ2-3, with D unclear. Germline CDR1 and CDR2: SGHDT and YYEEEE. V lost 0 bases, J lost 8 bases, and 4 bases lay in between. CDR3 length equals 11 residues. The CDR3 loop is CASSLGGTQYF. CDR3 in DNA: TGTGCCAGCAGCTTGGGCGGTACGCAGTATTTT.

The table lists this clone with a few counts. J is TRBJ1-2 and V is TRBV29-1; D uncertain. The germline gives CDR1 SQVTM, CDR2 ANQGSEA. The CDR3 runs to 18 residues. Between the trimmed V and J ends, which lost 0 bases and 4 bases, there was a span of 24 bases. The CDR3 reads CSVEDRVPFGPTSYGYTF. Written as DNA, the CDR3 is TGCAGCGTTGAAGATCGGGTCCCATTCGGCCCTACTAGCTATGGCTACACCTTC.

This clone was picked up a small number of times. This chain links TRBV2 with TRBJ1-5; D not certain. V was pared by 4 bases and J by 6 bases, with 25 bases between. This CDR3 contains 18 residues. CDR1 is SNHLY, CDR2 FYNNEI, per germline. In nucleotides, the CDR3 is TGTGCCAGCAGTGTCCTTGTGTTGTCACCGAGTAAGGGTCAGCCCCAGCATTTT. It translates to CASSVLVLSPSKGQPQHF.

The rearrangement uses TRBV5-1 and TRBJ1-6, with 9 bases aligning to TRBD1. This CDR3 region has 17 residues. V lost 2 bases, J lost 7 bases, and 10 bases stayed unmatched. Germline V gives CDR1 SGHRS, CDR2 YFSETQ. The CDR3 sequence is CASSLESTGGPNSPLHF. The CDR3 coding sequence is TGCGCCAGCAGCTTAGAATCGACAGGGGGGCCCAATTCACCCCTCCACTTT. Based on the CDR3 plus reference TRBV5-1 and TRBJ1-6, the full variable domain is KAGVTQTPRYLIKTRGQQVTLSCSPISGHRSVSWYQQTPGQGLQFLFEYFSETQRNKGNFPGRFSGRQFSNSRSEMNVSTLELGDSALYLCASSLESTGGPNSPLHFGNGTRLTVT.

The V gene is TRBV29-1, the J gene TRBJ2-7, with unresolved D. This CDR3 is built from 14 residues. CDR1 and CDR2 (germline): SQVTM, ANQGSEA. Trimming removed 1 base from V and 1 base from J, with 11 bases in between. CDR3 residues: CSVEAGPTSYEQYF. CDR3 bases: TGCAGCGTTGAAGCTGGGCCGACATCCTACGAGCAGTACTTC.

This chain uses TRBV7-2 with TRBJ2-7; D uncertain. CDR1 is SGHTA and CDR2 is FQGNSA in the germline V gene. Trimming shortened V by 5 bases and J by 0 bases, and 5 bases separated the two germline ends. The CDR3 has 12 residues. CDR3 residues: CASSRSSYEQYF. The CDR3 nucleotides read TGTGCCAGCAGCCGGAGCTCCTACGAGCAGTACTTC.

The chain uses TRBV9 and TRBJ2-3, with D unclear. The CDR3 loop spans 12 amino acids. Germline V gives CDR1 SGDLS, CDR2 YYNGEE. Trimming removed 4 bases at V and 3 bases at J, with 6 bases between. The CDR3 loop is CASSMTTDTQYF. The CDR3 DNA reads TGTGCCAGCAGCATGACAACAGATACGCAGTATTTT.